The 11 T cell receptor beta chains listed next were all sequenced from one sample in a study of HIV-infected children after antiretroviral therapy interruption. Treatment here: PENTA 11 planned treatment interruption arm or continuous ART arm. Unique molecular identifiers were included in an RNA-based 3' RACE TCR library. TCRdb called the 3' RACE reads again in MiXCR, with one record for every CDR3 protein. The sample has around 47,000 distinct CDR3 sequences, roughly 4.5% seen once. The sample was CD45RA+ CD4+ T cells from PBMCs, pooled from several time points, taken from a donor given antiretroviral therapy, either interrupted or continuous. Stated subset: naive CD4+ CD45RA+ CD45RO- T cells. The receptors here all came from a pool of human donors with HIV.

This clonotype was recorded at least ten times. This chain links TRBV3-1 with TRBJ1-1; D gene unclear. Germline loops: CDR1 LGHDT, CDR2 YNNKEL (reference sequence). Deletions cut 1 base from V and 4 bases from J, with 10 bases between. The CDR3 totals 14 residues. CDR3 residues: CASSQGLRGTEAFF. The DNA of the CDR3 is TGTGCCAGCAGCCAAGGTTTACGGGGCACTGAAGCTTTCTTT.

This clonotype was found many times. This chain links TRBV3-1 with TRBJ1-1, with TRBD1 matching over 7 bases. V gave up 4 bases and J gave up 0 bases; unmatched junction bases: 2. CDR3 size: 14 residues. CDR1 LGHDT and CDR2 YNNKEL come from the germline V gene (reference sequence). CDR3: CASSPGQLNTEAFF. As DNA, the CDR3 is TGTGCCAGCAGCCCGGGACAGTTGAACACTGAAGCTTTCTTT.

The rearrangement joins TRBV5-1 to TRBJ2-3; D unclear. V shed 6 bases and J shed 0 bases, with 11 bases lying between them. This CDR3 has 14 amino acids. Germline lookup yields CDR1 SGHRS and CDR2 YFSETQ. The CDR3 sequence is CASTARASTDTQYF. In DNA, the CDR3 is TGCGCCAGCACCGCTCGGGCTAGCACAGATACGCAGTATTTT.

This clonotype was recorded at least ten times. The chain is built from TRBV4-1 and TRBJ1-2, with no clear D. The CDR3 totals 15 residues. The V gene's germline CDR1 is MGHRA and CDR2 YSYEKL. The germline V and J ends were trimmed by 0 bases and 1 base, with 9 bases remaining between them. DNA of the CDR3: TGCGCCAGCAGCCAAGAAATGGAGATTAACTATGGCTACACCTTC. It yields the protein CASSQEMEINYGYTF.

In this sample, this clonotype turned up many times. The chain uses TRBV12-5 and TRBJ2-2, with D perhaps given as TRBD1 or TRBD2 (5 bases each). Germline CDR1 LGHNT, CDR2 FRNRAP. V was shortened by 7 bases and J by 4 bases, with 19 bases between the two germline ends. The CDR3 has 16 amino acids. The DNA of the CDR3 is TGTGCTAGTGTTATATCTCCGGGACGGGTCACCGGGGAGCTGTTTTTT. Its protein is CASVISPGRVTGELFF.

This clonotype was picked up many times. This chain uses TRBV12-3 or TRBV12-4 with TRBJ1-1, with D unresolved. The CDR3 extends over 14 amino acids. V lost 3 bases to trimming and J lost 1 base, with 9 bases between them. The CDR3 DNA sequence: TGTGCCAGCAGTTTTAGTACCGGGAACACTGAAGCTTTCTTT. Its protein product is CASSFSTGNTEAFF.

In this sample, this clonotype turned up many times. The V call is TRBV20-1, the J call TRBJ2-7; D is possibly TRBD1 or TRBD2 (5 bases each). The CDR3 runs 17 residues. Germline CDR1 is DFQATT and CDR2 is SNEGSKA (reference sequence). The V end was cut by 0 bases, the J end by 1 base, with 19 bases between. This CDR3 is CSARDPIGDHSSYEQYF. CDR3 in DNA: TGCAGTGCTAGAGATCCTATCGGGGACCATTCTTCCTACGAGCAGTACTTC.

The table lists this clonotype with many counts. This chain links TRBV14 with TRBJ2-1; 10 nucleotides line up with TRBD2. The CDR3 is 14 amino acids. CDR1 is SGHDN, CDR2 FVKESK, per germline. V trimming: 4 bases; J trimming: 6 bases; junction bases outside the gene matches: 3. Written as DNA, the CDR3 is TGTGCCAGCAGCCTGGGACTAGCGAGCAATGAGCAGTTCTTC. Amino acid sequence: CASSLGLASNEQFF.

This clonotype was recorded a few times. V usage is TRBV12-3 or TRBV12-4 and J usage is TRBJ2-3; TRBD2 aligns across 8 bases. The CDR3 consists of 15 residues. The ends lost 5 bases at V and 4 bases at J; junction bases unmatched: 8. The CDR3 is CASSTLGAGADTQYF. For the CDR3, the DNA is TGTGCCAGCAGTACCCTCGGAGCGGGGGCAGATACGCAGTATTTT.

This chain links TRBV7-2 with TRBJ2-3, with 7 nucleotides matching TRBD1. The CDR3 sequence is 16 residues long. Germline CDR1 reads SGHTA; CDR2 reads FQGNSA. The J segment lost 4 bases and the V segment lost 0 bases, leaving 7 bases of the junction unmatched. The CDR3, as DNA: TGTGCCAGCAGCTTAGCCAGATTGAGGGGGCCAGATACGCAGTATTTT. As protein: CASSLARLRGPDTQYF.

The sample holds many counts of this clonotype. The chain employs TRBV12-3 or TRBV12-4 and TRBJ2-7; 7 bases line up with TRBD2. This CDR3 spans 15 amino acids. The J segment lost 0 bases and the V segment lost 8 bases, leaving 10 bases of the junction unmatched. CDR3 DNA: TGTGCCAGCTCCTCCGGGCGGGGGTCCTCCTACGAGCAGTACTTC. This gives the protein CASSSGRGSSYEQYF.